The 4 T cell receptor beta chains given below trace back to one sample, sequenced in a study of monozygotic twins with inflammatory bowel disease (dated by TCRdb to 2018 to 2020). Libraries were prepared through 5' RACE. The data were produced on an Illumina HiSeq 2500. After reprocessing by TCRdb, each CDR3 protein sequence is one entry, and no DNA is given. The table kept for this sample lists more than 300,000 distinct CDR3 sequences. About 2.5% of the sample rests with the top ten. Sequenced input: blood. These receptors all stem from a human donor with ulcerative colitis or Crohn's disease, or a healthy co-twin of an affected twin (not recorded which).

This CDR3 reads CASSLRTYNEQFF. The chain is built from TRBV7-9 and TRBJ2-1. The CDR3 consists of 13 residues. The germline gives CDR1 SEHNR, CDR2 FQNEAQ (reference sequence). Full variable domain (remainder filled in from reference TRBV7-9 and TRBJ2-1): DTGVSQNPRHKITKRGQNVTFRCDPISEHNRLYWYRQTLGQGPEFLTYFQNEAQLEKSRLLSDRFSAERPKGSFSTLEIQRTEQGDSAMYLCASSLRTYNEQFFGPGTRLTVL.

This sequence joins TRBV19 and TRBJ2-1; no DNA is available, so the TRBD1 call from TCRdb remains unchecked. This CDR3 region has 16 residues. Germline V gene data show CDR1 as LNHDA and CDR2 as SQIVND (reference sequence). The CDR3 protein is CASSLDPGGYYNEQFF.

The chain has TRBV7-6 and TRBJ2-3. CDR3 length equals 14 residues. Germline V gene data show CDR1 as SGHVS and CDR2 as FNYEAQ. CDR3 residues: CASNLGSPTDTQYF.

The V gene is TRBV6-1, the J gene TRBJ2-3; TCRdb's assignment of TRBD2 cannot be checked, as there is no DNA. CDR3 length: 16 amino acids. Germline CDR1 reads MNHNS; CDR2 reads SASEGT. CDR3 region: CASRPRLRTSTDTQYF.